This passage covers 21 T cell receptor beta chains from one sample sequenced in a study of shared clonotypes between healthy human individuals (dated by TCRdb to about 2020). Libraries were made using the immunoSEQ multiplex PCR assay. TCRdb holds this immuneACCESS table with in-frame rearrangements only. Some clones are missing; in checked studies, unresolved V genes explain under half, and the rest has no known cause. This sample comprises over a million clones, 65% to 75% of them detected only once. The ten largest make up approximately 1.5% of the sample. Sequencing was performed on memory CD4+ T cells sorted from blood. The label giving this sample's cell subset or site can be read as: CD45RA-negative fraction. The receptors come from a young man in good health.

Ten or more counts support this clone. This rearrangement joins TRBV4-3 to TRBJ2-7, with D perhaps being TRBD1 or TRBD2 (5 bases each). Trimming took 0 bases from V and 2 from J, leaving 5 bases between them. The V gene's germline CDR1 is LGHNA and CDR2 YSLEER. This CDR3 is built from 13 residues. CDR3 amino acids: CASSQEGPYEQYF. The CDR3 DNA is TGCGCCAGCAGCCAAGAGGGACCCTACGAGCAGTACTTC.

The gene calls are TRBV4-3 and TRBJ1-6, with a weak D call TRBD1 (6 bases). V was trimmed by 0 bases and J by 7 bases, leaving 10 bases between them. This CDR3 has 15 amino acids. Per germline, CDR1 LGHNA and CDR2 YSLEER. In DNA form, the CDR3 reads TGCGCCAGCAGCCAAGAGCGGGGGCAAAATTCACCCCTCCACTTT. Protein: CASSQERGQNSPLHF.

The V call is TRBV7-2, the J call TRBJ2-7, with 11 bases identical to TRBD2. The CDR3 is made up of 15 amino acids. Germline trimming cut 5 bases from V and 3 bases from J; bases unmatched to any gene: 6. Germline CDR1 is SGHTA and CDR2 is FQGNSA. CDR3 amino acids: CASSTLAGVGYEQYF. The CDR3 DNA is TGTGCCAGCAGCACACTAGCGGGAGTTGGCTACGAGCAGTACTTC.

Concerning this clone itself: The sample carries other DNA sequences with the same CDR3. J is TRBJ1-6 and V is TRBV5-1; D not resolved. Germline V gene sequence: CDR1 SGHRS, CDR2 YFSETQ. Between the trimmed V and J ends, which lost 0 bases and 0 bases, there was a span of 1 base. This CDR3 has 14 amino acids. CDR3 sequence reads: CASSLGSYNSPLHF. CDR3 nucleotides: TGCGCCAGCAGCTTGGGCTCCTATAATTCACCCCTCCACTTT.

This clone has a single count. The genes are TRBV19 and TRBJ1-2; a possible D gene is TRBD1 (6 bases). The V end was cut by 9 bases, the J end by 1 base, with 12 bases between. CDR1 LNHDA and CDR2 SQIVND come from the germline V gene (reference sequence). CDR3 size: 13 residues. CDR3 sequence reads: CASRVRGNYGYTF. In DNA, the CDR3 is TGTGCCAGCCGAGTCAGGGGTAACTATGGCTACACCTTC.

This chain links TRBV29-1 with TRBJ1-1, with TRBD1 matching 8 bases. This CDR3 has 12 residues. Germline CDR1 reads SQVTM; CDR2 reads ANQGSEA. The CDR3 protein is CASDRANTEAFF. CDR3 in DNA: TGCGCATCGGACAGGGCGAACACTGAAGCTTTCTTT.

This clone showed up just once. Other DNA variants within this sample encode the same CDR3. The gene calls are TRBV9 and TRBJ1-3; no clear D. This CDR3 has 13 amino acids. Germline V CDR1 and CDR2: SGDLS, YYNGEE. Trimming stripped 2 bases from V and 0 bases from J, with 3 bases between. CDR3: CASSVNSGNTIYF. CDR3 nucleotides: TGTGCCAGCAGCGTGAACTCTGGAAACACCATATATTTT.

The chain couples TRBV27 to TRBJ1-2, with D hard to call. V was cut by 0 bases and J by 2 bases, with 13 bases left in between. The CDR3 covers 16 residues. Germline V gene lookup returns CDR1 MNHEY and CDR2 SMNVEV (reference sequence). Here the CDR3 reads CASSLSYGRGNYGYTF. CDR3 nucleotides: TGTGCCAGCAGTTTATCTTACGGCAGAGGAAACTATGGCTACACCTTC.

This clone was observed many times. J is TRBJ2-7 and V is TRBV30; possible D gene TRBD1, 6 bases. Trimming removed 0 bases from V and 2 bases from J, with 8 bases in between. Germline V gene sequence: CDR1 GTSNPN, CDR2 SVGIG (reference sequence). The CDR3 is 13 residues long. CDR3 coding DNA: TGTGCCTGGAGTGTAAGGGACACCTACGAGCAGTACTTC. This encodes CAWSVRDTYEQYF.

V and J are TRBV10-3 and TRBJ2-7, with D maybe TRBD1 (5 bases). Germline values: CDR1 ENHRY, CDR2 SYGVKD. V lost 11 bases, J lost 6 bases, and 20 bases lay in between. This CDR3 contains 13 residues. The CDR3 nucleotides read TGTGCCGCTCAGGGCGGAGCCGAGGTCGAGCAGTACTTC. Translation gives CAAQGGAEVEQYF.

The chain recombines TRBV2 with TRBJ1-5, with a weak D call TRBD1 (6 bases). Germline V gives CDR1 SNHLY, CDR2 FYNNEI. V dropped 5 bases and J dropped 15 bases, with 14 bases sitting between them. This CDR3 region has 11 residues. The CDR3 loop is CASSLGGGWHF. CDR3 DNA: TGTGCCAGCAGTTTAGGAGGGGGTTGGCATTTT.

The chain carries TRBV4-3 and TRBJ1-2; unclear D gene. Germline values: CDR1 LGHNA, CDR2 YSLEER. V was cut by 1 base and J by 2 bases, with 8 bases left in between. CDR3 length equals 14 residues. As DNA, the CDR3 is TGCGCCAGCAGCCAAGTAGCGAAGAACTATGGCTACACCTTC. This encodes CASSQVAKNYGYTF.

Regarding this clone: Other DNA sequences in this sample translate to the same CDR3. This chain links TRBV28 with TRBJ2-5; unclear D gene. CDR3 length: 13 residues. Trimming pared 3 bases from V and 5 bases from J, leaving 10 bases between. Germline-derived CDR1 and CDR2 are MDHEN and SYDVKM. The CDR3 region has the DNA TGTGCCAGCAGTTTCGGACGAGCGGAGACCCAGTACTTC. Its protein product is CASSFGRAETQYF.

V is TRBV13 and J is TRBJ2-7, with 7 bases aligning to TRBD2. The CDR3 has 16 amino acids. Germline V gene data show CDR1 as PRHDT and CDR2 as FYEKMQ (reference sequence). The V segment lost 5 bases and the J segment 3 bases; nucleotides outside the gene matches: 13. CDR3 nucleotide sequence: TGTGCCAGCAGCACTCGTTGGGGGGGGACCGACTACGAGCAGTACTTC. This codes for CASSTRWGGTDYEQYF.

The rearrangement joins TRBV5-6 to TRBJ2-1; tentative D call: TRBD2 (7 bases). Germline CDR1 and CDR2: SGHDT and YYEEEE. V was pared by 1 base and J by 12 bases, with 17 bases between. The CDR3 totals 14 residues. The CDR3 sequence is CASSLPSGGGGQFF. Here the CDR3 DNA reads TGTGCCAGCAGCTTGCCTAGCGGAGGAGGGGGGCAGTTCTTC.

V gene TRBV11-2 combines with J gene TRBJ2-5; a weak D match, TRBD2 (7 bases). Trimming cost V 1 base and J 11 bases, with 26 bases left between them. The CDR3 is 17 amino acids. In germline, CDR1 is SGHAT, CDR2 FQNNGV. In DNA, the CDR3 is TGTGCCAGCAGCTTAGGCCCCAACAGGGTCTTAGCGGGTGAGCAGTACTTC. Encoded protein: CASSLGPNRVLAGEQYF.

This clone was picked up one time. The chain is built from TRBV5-1 and TRBJ1-1; D perhaps matches TRBD1 (5 bases). V was pared by 5 bases and J by 0 bases, with 11 bases between. The germline CDR1 and CDR2 sequences are SGHRS and YFSETQ. This CDR3 comprises 14 residues. CDR3 loop: CASSPSTVNTEAFF. CDR3 DNA sequence: TGCGCCAGCAGTCCCTCGACAGTGAACACTGAAGCTTTCTTT.

This clone was picked up many times. This chain links TRBV27 with TRBJ1-1, with 9 positions matching TRBD1. Germline lookup yields CDR1 MNHEY and CDR2 SMNVEV (reference sequence). CDR3 size: 12 residues. V lost 2 bases to trimming and J lost 11 bases; unmatched junction nucleotides: 3. CDR3 DNA: TGTGCCAGCAGTTTAGGGACAGGGAGCGCTTTCTTT. Amino acids: CASSLGTGSAFF.

The chain carries TRBV25-1 and TRBJ2-1, with unresolved D. The CDR3 has 13 amino acids. Looked up from germline, CDR1 is MGHDK and CDR2 is SYGVNS. With 3 bases removed from V and 7 bases from J, the gap between germline ends came to 10 bases. The CDR3 DNA sequence: TGTGCCAGCAGTGACATAGCCAGGAATGAGCAGTTCTTC. Its translation: CASSDIARNEQFF. The full variable domain, rest sourced from reference TRBV25-1 and TRBJ2-1, is EADIYQTPRYLVIGTGKKITLECSQTMGHDKMYWYQQDPGMELHLIHYSYGVNSTEKGDLSSESTVSRIRTEHFPLTLESARPSHTSQYLCASSDIARNEQFFGPGTRLTVL.

As DNA, the CDR3 is TGTGCCAGCAGCTTAACTCCTAGGGCCGATGAGCAGTTCTTC. It encodes CASSLTPRADEQFF. The V call is TRBV7-2, the J call TRBJ2-1, with D uncertain. Germline assignment: CDR1 SGHTA and CDR2 FQGNSA. Trimming shortened V by 2 bases and J by 8 bases, and 13 bases separated the two germline ends. The CDR3 has 14 residues. The whole variable domain, filled in from reference TRBV7-2 and TRBJ2-1, reads GAGVSQSPSNKVTEKGKDVELRCDPISGHTALYWYRQSLGQGLEFLIYFQGNSAPDKSGLPSDRFSAERTGGSVSTLTIQRTQQEDSAVYLCASSLTPRADEQFFGPGTRLTVL.

As concerns this clone: The sample has other DNA sequences that encode this CDR3 too. This chain joins TRBV29-1 and TRBJ1-3; D remains ambiguous. Germline V gene sequence: CDR1 SQVTM, CDR2 ANQGSEA. With 6 bases removed from V and 4 bases from J, the gap between germline ends came to 7 bases. The CDR3 covers 11 residues. The CDR3 region is CSVEQGNTIYF. The CDR3, as DNA: TGCAGCGTCGAACAGGGAAACACCATATATTTT.